This T cell receptor beta chain was observed in a study of blood T cell repertoires in COVID-19. As for the study in general: The samples span acute and convalescent COVID-19 from the United States, Italy and Spain.

The sample holds one count of this clone. This CDR3 is 15 amino acids long. Germline V gives CDR1 LGHNA, CDR2 YNFKEQ. Trimming stripped 1 base from V and 5 bases from J, with 14 bases between. The method was immunoSEQ multiplex PCR; TCRdb's version includes in-frame clones alone and lacks a portion of them. The sample holds approximately 140,000 clones, 82% seen once. Source material: peripheral blood. The rearrangement links TRBV4-2 to TRBJ1-2; D ambiguous. The origin of this receptor is a human donor with acute or convalescent COVID-19. The donor label of this sample is uncertain. For the CDR3, the DNA is TGTGCCAGCAGCCAAGTGTCGTCAGTGAGGTATGGCTACACCTTC. As protein: CASSQVSSVRYGYTF.